The 21 T cell receptor beta chains reported below all come from one sample, sequenced in a study of T cells in tuberculosis (dated 2018 in TCRdb). The protocol used for the library was the immunoSEQ multiplex PCR assay. TCRdb took over this immuneACCESS table, retaining in-frame rearrangements with V and J assigned. Such tables are incomplete; in checked studies, under half of the missing clones stem from an unresolved V gene, and the remainder is unexplained. The sample table shows tens of thousands of clones, and roughly 95% are seen once. Of the sample, approximately 1.5% is held by the ten largest clones. The time point label for this specimen denotes: new active TB diagnosis, blood taken before or within 7 days of starting treatment. This sample comprised PBMCs, obtained at tuberculosis diagnosis. The receptors shown here come from an adult with tuberculosis.

The chain employs TRBV2 and TRBJ2-7, with TRBD2 identical over 9 bases. V trimming: 8 bases; J trimming: 7 bases; junction bases outside the gene matches: 12. The CDR3 is made up of 14 amino acids. CDR1 and CDR2 (germline): SNHLY, FYNNEI. As DNA, the CDR3 is TGTGCCAGCTCGTACGCTAGCGGGGCCCCGGAGCAGTACTTC. Translating it yields CASSYASGAPEQYF.

The rearrangement uses TRBV9 and TRBJ1-2; tentatively, D is TRBD1 (5 bases). From germline, CDR1 is SGDLS and CDR2 YYNGEE. V was clipped by 3 bases and J by 3 bases, with 12 bases between them. This CDR3 comprises 14 residues. The CDR3 nucleotides are TGTGCCAGCAGCGCATTCGGAGGGGACTATGGCTACACCTTC. Its translation is CASSAFGGDYGYTF.

The chain joins TRBV2 to TRBJ1-4; a weak D match, TRBD1 (6 bases). Germline values: CDR1 SNHLY, CDR2 FYNNEI. This CDR3 is built from 14 residues. V lost 6 bases and J 4 bases, leaving 12 bases between the germline ends. CDR3 loop: CASREQGHNEKLFF. The CDR3 DNA is TGTGCCAGCAGAGAACAGGGACATAATGAAAAACTGTTTTTT.

This rearrangement joins TRBV29-1 to TRBJ1-2; 7 nucleotides line up with TRBD1. The germline V gene encodes CDR1 SQVTM and CDR2 ANQGSEA. V lost 4 bases to trimming and J lost 8 bases; unmatched junction nucleotides: 4. The length of the CDR3 is 11 residues. The CDR3 DNA is TGCAGCGTTGTACAGGGGCAGGGCTACACCTTC. Amino acids: CSVVQGQGYTF.

The V gene is TRBV27, the J gene TRBJ2-7, with 7 bases that match TRBD2. CDR1 MNHEY and CDR2 SMNVEV come from the germline V gene (reference sequence). The V segment lost 4 bases and the J segment 5 bases; nucleotides outside the gene matches: 8. The CDR3 spans 14 residues. The CDR3 DNA follows: TGTGCCAGCAGTTCTGGGAGGGCCCTCGACGAGCAGTACTTC. It yields the protein CASSSGRALDEQYF.

The rearrangement links TRBV27 to TRBJ1-2, with D unclear. The V gene's germline CDR1 is MNHEY and CDR2 SMNVEV (reference sequence). The V and J ends lost 6 bases and 6 bases respectively, with 14 bases between them. CDR3 size: 13 residues. The DNA for the CDR3 is TGTGCCAGCAGCGCCCAAGGGAGGCATGGCTACACCTTC. Translated, it gives CASSAQGRHGYTF.

The chain is built from TRBV5-1 and TRBJ2-5; possible D gene TRBD2, 6 bases. Trimming pared 0 bases from V and 3 bases from J, leaving 12 bases between. CDR1 and CDR2 from the germline V gene are SGHRS and YFSETQ. The CDR3 extends over 15 amino acids. The CDR3 region is CASSLGNRREETQYF. For the CDR3, the DNA is TGCGCCAGCAGCTTGGGGAACAGGAGGGAAGAGACCCAGTACTTC.

The CDR3 DNA is TGCAGCGCGATTCTTCGACTAGCGCGGTACAATGAGCAGTTCTTC. This encodes CSAILRLARYNEQFF. The chain combines TRBV29-1 with TRBJ2-1; 8 positions match TRBD2. The V gene's germline CDR1 is SQVTM and CDR2 ANQGSEA. The CDR3 extends over 15 amino acids. The junction had 12 bases not matched to a gene; V was cut back by 7 bases and J by 4 bases.

The chain joins TRBV9 to TRBJ2-1; 9 bases align to TRBD2. The germline gives CDR1 SGDLS, CDR2 YYNGEE. V lost 3 bases and J lost 7; bases outside the gene matches: 8. The CDR3 runs to 15 residues. The CDR3 DNA reads as TGTGCCAGCAGCGCCCGGATAGCGGGGGAGAATGAGCAGTTCTTC. It encodes CASSARIAGENEQFF.

The chain employs TRBV5-1 and TRBJ1-2; no definite D call. The CDR3 has 17 amino acids. In germline, CDR1 is SGHRS, CDR2 YFSETQ. The germline V and J ends were trimmed by 1 base and 3 bases, with 19 bases remaining between them. The CDR3 nucleotides read TGCGCCAGCAGCTTGAGTATGAACAGTATCAGCTACTATGGCTACACCTTC. Translating it yields CASSLSMNSISYYGYTF.

This clone was detected once. The genes are TRBV30 and TRBJ1-5; D possibly corresponds to TRBD1 (6 bases). The CDR3 consists of 13 residues. Trimming took off 1 base at V and 4 bases at J, with 8 bases between the two ends. Germline V gives CDR1 GTSNPN, CDR2 SVGIG (reference sequence). CDR3 DNA sequence: TGTGCCTGGAGTGCAACAGGGAATCAGCCCCAGCATTTT. It is translated as CAWSATGNQPQHF.

CDR3 DNA: TGTGCCAGCAGCGTAGGTTCAGGCTTCGGCACAGATACGCAGTATTTT. Its protein product is CASSVGSGFGTDTQYF. The chain employs TRBV9 and TRBJ2-3; D unclear. The V end lost 0 bases, the J end lost 1 base, and 12 bases lay between the germline ends. Germline assignment: CDR1 SGDLS and CDR2 YYNGEE. This CDR3 comprises 16 residues.

This chain uses TRBV28 with TRBJ1-5; D remains ambiguous. This CDR3 comprises 15 residues. Germline values: CDR1 MDHEN, CDR2 SYDVKM. Trimming shortened V by 4 bases and J by 5 bases, and 15 bases separated the two germline ends. CDR3 in DNA: TGTGCCAGCAGTTCGACCGCAGGATGGGATCAGCCCCAGCATTTT. Its translation: CASSSTAGWDQPQHF.

This chain joins TRBV19 and TRBJ1-5, with 9 bases fitting TRBD1. CDR1 is LNHDA, CDR2 SQIVND, per germline (reference sequence). The CDR3 sequence is 13 residues long. Unmatched junction bases numbered 4, after V lost 7 bases and J lost 6 bases. The CDR3 DNA follows: TGTGCCAGTACGCGGGACAGGGCTCAGCCCCAGCATTTT. The encoded protein is CASTRDRAQPQHF. Filled out from reference TRBV19 and TRBJ1-5, the complete variable domain reads DGGITQSPKYLFRKEGQNVTLSCEQNLNHDAMYWYRQDPGQGLRLIYYSQIVNDFQKGDIAEGYSVSREKKESFPLTVTSAQKNPTAFYLCASTRDRAQPQHFGDGTRLSIL.

The V gene is TRBV6-6, the J gene TRBJ2-3; TRBD2 matches 12 bases. Per germline, CDR1 MNHNY and CDR2 SVGAGI (reference sequence). The CDR3 is made up of 16 amino acids. Trimming at V came to 4 bases and at J to 2 bases, leaving 4 bases not matched to a gene. The CDR3 sequence is CASSSGTSGSTDTQYF. The CDR3 DNA follows: TGTGCCAGCAGTTCGGGGACTAGCGGGTCCACAGATACGCAGTATTTT.

The chain recombines TRBV11-2 with TRBJ1-2; D remains ambiguous. Trimming cost V 6 bases and J 1 base, with 18 bases left between them. The germline V gene has CDR1 SGHAT and CDR2 FQNNGV. The CDR3 runs to 16 residues. The CDR3 region has the DNA TGTGCCAGCAGTATGTTGTCAGGAGGAAGTAACTATGGCTACACCTTC. Translated: CASSMLSGGSNYGYTF.

The CDR3: CASSVLGTSGSNEQFF. CDR3 DNA: TGTGCCAGCTCTGTCCTCGGGACTAGCGGGAGTAATGAGCAGTTCTTC. The chain couples TRBV6-4 to TRBJ2-1, with 14 bases lining up with TRBD2. The CDR3 has 16 residues. Per germline, CDR1 MRHNA and CDR2 SNTAGT. Trimming at V came to 8 bases and at J to 7 bases, leaving 10 bases not matched to a gene.

The J gene is TRBJ1-2, the V gene TRBV7-2; TRBD1 agrees at 7 bases. Unmatched junction bases numbered 11, after V lost 2 bases and J lost 8 bases. Germline V CDR1 and CDR2: SGHTA, FQGNSA. The CDR3 is made up of 15 amino acids. The DNA for the CDR3 is TGTGCCAGCAGCTTATCTTCGACAGGGATCGGCGGCTACACCTTC. Amino acids: CASSLSSTGIGGYTF.

This chain links TRBV7-9 with TRBJ2-7, with 8 bases that match TRBD1. Germline V gene lookup returns CDR1 SEHNR and CDR2 FQNEAQ (reference sequence). CDR3 length: 18 amino acids. The junction had 11 bases not matched to a gene; V was cut back by 1 base and J by 0 bases. In DNA, the CDR3 is TGTGCCAGCAGCTTAGGCAGGGGGCAACGAGGACCCTCCTACGAGCAGTACTTC. Its translation: CASSLGRGQRGPSYEQYF.

V gene TRBV29-1 combines with J gene TRBJ2-3, with TRBD1 matching over 12 bases. CDR1 SQVTM and CDR2 ANQGSEA come from the germline V gene. The CDR3 runs 16 residues. Trimming cost V 6 bases and J 2 bases; bases outside gene matches: 9. CDR3 nucleotide sequence: TGCAGCGTGCTGCTTCCGGGACAGGGGGCCACAGATACGCAGTATTTT. Translation gives CSVLLPGQGATDTQYF.

This CDR3 reads CASSFQGRDSGNTIYF. CDR3 coding DNA: TGTGCCAGCAGCTTCCAGGGCCGAGACTCTGGAAACACCATATATTTT. This chain uses TRBV5-6 with TRBJ1-3, with TRBD1 as a possible D gene (5 bases). The germline V gene has CDR1 SGHDT and CDR2 YYEEEE. This CDR3 has 16 residues. Trimming shortened V by 2 bases and J by 0 bases, and 12 bases separated the two germline ends.